This T cell receptor beta chain derives from a study of beta chain features in type 1 diabetes. Every bit of the isolated RNA underwent reverse transcription, so sequencing read expressed TCRB transcripts. Repertoires were generated with immunoSEQ multiplex PCR, while TCRdb's copy carries only in-frame clones and drops some. The repertoire holds hundreds of thousands of clones, with roughly 16% as singletons. V was clipped by 0 bases and J by 5 bases, with 7 bases between them. The CDR3 sequence is 13 residues long. Germline V gives CDR1 SGHTA, CDR2 FQGTGA. For this clone: Its antigen is as yet unknown.

Study-level points and caveats: Compared to healthy donors, patients appeared to have naive, central memory and Treg TCRB repertoires that were more alike.

This sequence joins TRBV7-3 and TRBJ2-5; no firm D call. The material sequenced was naive CD4+ T cells from blood. This TCR derives from a man aged 18-30 years in good health. CDR3 nucleotides: TGTGCCAGCAGCTTAACGCCACGGGAGACCCAGTACTTC. Its protein is CASSLTPRETQYF.